This is a list of T cell receptor beta chains from one sample in a study of blood T cell repertoires in COVID-19. Repertoires were generated with immunoSEQ multiplex PCR, while TCRdb's copy carries only in-frame clones and drops some. This table holds 150,000 to 200,000 clones, roughly 88% found once. Source material: PBMCs or T cells enriched from blood (not recorded which). These TCRs come from a woman aged 45 to 65 who had recovered from COVID-19. Both conserved end residues are part of each CDR3. Fields, in order: CDR3 DNA, CDR3 protein, D gene, clone size, V gene, J gene. A D gene is named only where the DNA matches it firmly. Clone size is shown for a subset of rows, as once, few, many or a class of expanded clone.

TGTGCCAGCAGCTTCGGGTCCGGACAGGGGGCGGGTGGCTACACCTTC	CASSFGSGQGAGGYTF	TRBD1	-	TRBV7-3	TRBJ1-2
TGTGCCAGTAGTATATTTCCCCCAAGGGCAGGGGGCAATCAGCCCCAGCATTTT	CASSIFPPRAGGNQPQHF	-	-	TRBV19	TRBJ1-5
TGTGCCAGCAACTCCCGACCGCAGCGGGGGGGGAGTACGCAGTATTTT	CASNSRPQRGGSTQYF	TRBD2	-	TRBV7-2	TRBJ2-3
TGTGCCAGCAGCTTGGGTCAGGGGGCCTACGAGCAGTACTTC	CASSLGQGAYEQYF	TRBD1	few	TRBV11-2	TRBJ2-7
TGTGCCAGTAGTCCACAGGGGGCAAACACTGAAGCTTTCTTT	CASSPQGANTEAFF	TRBD1	few	TRBV19	TRBJ1-1
TGTGCCAGCAGCTCCATGGACAGGGGAGGGGAAAAACTGTTTTTT	CASSSMDRGGEKLFF	TRBD1	-	TRBV7-2	TRBJ1-4
TGTGCCTGGAACACAGGGAGCGGCTACACCTTC	CAWNTGSGYTF	-	-	TRBV30	TRBJ1-2
TGTGCCAGCAGGTCTAATGAGCAGTTCTTC	CASRSNEQFF	-	-	TRBV12-3/TRBV12-4	TRBJ2-1
TGTGCCAGCAGCCCGCAGACAGGGGGCAGAGATGAAAAACTGTTTTTT	CASSPQTGGRDEKLFF	TRBD1	-	TRBV4-2	TRBJ1-4
TGTGCCAGCAGCCAGGACGGGGGGCTGGATACGCAGTATTTT	CASSQDGGLDTQYF	-	-	TRBV2	TRBJ2-3
TGTGCCAGCAGCTTCCGGACAGCCCATGGCTACACCTTC	CASSFRTAHGYTF	-	-	TRBV5-4	TRBJ1-2
TGTGCCAGCAGCCATCCCTCAGGCAGGGAACTGATGAACACTGAAGCTTTCTTT	CASSHPSGRELMNTEAFF	-	few	TRBV4-2	TRBJ1-1
TGTGCCAGCAGCTTCCCGACAGAGAACTATGGCTACACCTTC	CASSFPTENYGYTF	-	-	TRBV13	TRBJ1-2
TGCAGCGTTGAAGCGGCCGGGACAGGGAGGAATGAGCAGTTCTTC	CSVEAAGTGRNEQFF	TRBD1	-	TRBV29-1	TRBJ2-1
TGTGCCAGCAGTTCACAGAGCTATAGCAATCAGCCCCAGCATTTT	CASSSQSYSNQPQHF	-	-	TRBV6-5	TRBJ1-5
TGTGCCAGCAGCCAAGATGAGCGGTATTACTACAATGAGCAGTTCTTC	CASSQDERYYYNEQFF	-	few	TRBV14	TRBJ2-1
TGCGCCAGCAGCCCAGCAAGGGGCACCGGGGAGCTGTTTTTT	CASSPARGTGELFF	-	-	TRBV4-1	TRBJ2-2
TGTGCCAGCAGCGTATCAACAGGGGCTGAAGCTTTCTTT	CASSVSTGAEAFF	TRBD1	few	TRBV9	TRBJ1-1
TGTGCCAGCAGCTTGGGGGGACAGCAACAAGAGACCCAGTACTTC	CASSLGGQQQETQYF	TRBD1	-	TRBV5-4	TRBJ2-5
TGTGCCAGCAGTGAGCCAGGATTCCACTCTGGAAACACCATATATTTT	CASSEPGFHSGNTIYF	-	-	TRBV6-4	TRBJ1-3
TGTGCTAGTGGTTTTCGTAGCAATCAGCCCCAGCATTTT	CASGFRSNQPQHF	-	-	TRBV12-5	TRBJ1-5
TGTGCCAGCTCACCAGGCAGGGATCAGCCCCAGCATTTT	CASSPGRDQPQHF	-	-	TRBV18	TRBJ1-5
TGTGCCAGCAGTGAATGGGAGAGAAGCAATCAGCCCCAGCATTTT	CASSEWERSNQPQHF	-	-	TRBV6-1	TRBJ1-5
TGTGCCTGGAGCGGACAGGGGGCGGCTGAAAAACTGTTTTTT	CAWSGQGAAEKLFF	TRBD1	-	TRBV30	TRBJ1-4
TGTGCCAGCAGCATTTACAGGGGGGACTCCTACGAGCAGTACTTC	CASSIYRGDSYEQYF	TRBD1	once	TRBV7-2	TRBJ2-7
TGTGCCAGCCGGCATTCTGGGGGTTCCCTAGCGGGGGGATACAATGAGCAGTTCTTC	CASRHSGGSLAGGYNEQFF	TRBD2	-	TRBV14	TRBJ2-1
TGTGCCAGTAGTATAGACCACCAGGGGCACAATGAGCAGTTCTTC	CASSIDHQGHNEQFF	-	-	TRBV19	TRBJ2-1
TGTGCCAGTAGTATTGGGACAGGCGTAGCCTTAGAGACCCAGTACTTC	CASSIGTGVALETQYF	TRBD1	-	TRBV19	TRBJ2-5
TGTGCCAGCAGCTTACGAGGAGACCGAAAACTGTTTTTT	CASSLRGDRKLFF	-	few	TRBV7-2	TRBJ1-4
TGTGCCAGTAGTATCACAGGGGGGCAAGAGACCCAGTACTTC	CASSITGGQETQYF	TRBD1	-	TRBV19	TRBJ2-5
TGTGCCGGAGCTAGCACAGATACGCAGTATTTT	CAGASTDTQYF	-	-	TRBV2	TRBJ2-3
TGTGCCAGCAGTGAAGGGACAGGGGAAATAGGACAGCCCCAGCATTTT	CASSEGTGEIGQPQHF	TRBD1	once	TRBV27	TRBJ1-5
TGTGCCAGCAGCCGGGACAGGGACGAGCAGTACTTC	CASSRDRDEQYF	TRBD1	-	TRBV11-2	TRBJ2-7
TGTGCCAGCAGCCAAGTTAGTCTCTGGAGAGCTAACTATGGCTACACCTTC	CASSQVSLWRANYGYTF	-	-	TRBV4-2	TRBJ1-2
TGTGCCAGCAGTCGGGACACTTTCCAAGAGACCCAGTACTTC	CASSRDTFQETQYF	-	-	TRBV7-2	TRBJ2-5
TGCGCCAGCAGCTTGACGGTCTTTCAGGGGTCCAACACCGGGGAGCTGTTTTTT	CASSLTVFQGSNTGELFF	-	-	TRBV5-1	TRBJ2-2
TGCAGCGTCCGGGACAGGGGGATTGCTGGGGCCAACGTCCTGACTTTC	CSVRDRGIAGANVLTF	TRBD1	-	TRBV29-1	TRBJ2-6
TGCAGTGCTAGTAAATTGGTCGAGGGTAATGAAAAACTGTTTTTT	CSASKLVEGNEKLFF	-	-	TRBV20-1	TRBJ1-4
TGTGCCAGCAGCTTAAACCAGGGAATAGCCGAGCAGTACTTC	CASSLNQGIAEQYF	-	-	TRBV11-3	TRBJ2-7
TGTGCCAGCAGCGTCCGGGACAGGACAAACATTCAGTACTTC	CASSVRDRTNIQYF	TRBD1	-	TRBV9	TRBJ2-4
TGTGCCAGCTTGAGGACAGGGGCGACCCTGGGGTATGCTTTCTTT	CASLRTGATLGYAFF	TRBD1	-	TRBV6-5	TRBJ1-1
TGCGCCAGCAGCAGAACAGGGGGACAAGTGAACACTGAAGCTTTCTTT	CASSRTGGQVNTEAFF	TRBD1	-	TRBV5-1	TRBJ1-1
TGTGCCAGCAGCTTCCTGGGACTATCGAACACCGGGGAGCTGTTTTTT	CASSFLGLSNTGELFF	TRBD2	-	TRBV5-5	TRBJ2-2
TGTGCCAGCAGCCAAGAGCAGGGGGCGTACAGGGATACGCAGTATTTT	CASSQEQGAYRDTQYF	TRBD1	-	TRBV14	TRBJ2-3
TGTGCCAGCAGCTTGAGTTCCGGGGAGCTGTTTTTT	CASSLSSGELFF	-	-	TRBV11-1	TRBJ2-2
TGTGCCAGCAGCTTAGGGAGGTCGGTGAGAAACACCATATATTTT	CASSLGRSVRNTIYF	-	-	TRBV7-6	TRBJ1-3
TGTGCCAGCAGCTTCCCCGGGACTAGCGGGGTCGAGCAGTACTTC	CASSFPGTSGVEQYF	TRBD2	-	TRBV7-2	TRBJ2-7
TGCGCCAGCAGCTTACAGGGTACAGATACGCAGTATTTT	CASSLQGTDTQYF	-	-	TRBV5-1	TRBJ2-3
TGTGCCACCGGTTCAGGGATCAATCAGCCCCAGCATTTT	CATGSGINQPQHF	-	-	TRBV7-2	TRBJ1-5
TGTGCCAGCAGCACAAGGGGAGGCGAGACCCAGTACTTC	CASSTRGGETQYF	-	-	TRBV3-1/TRBV3-2	TRBJ2-5
TGTGCCAGCAGCCCCCTAGGCGGAGTCCGTTATGGCTACACCTTC	CASSPLGGVRYGYTF	-	-	TRBV27	TRBJ1-2
TGTGCCAGCAGCAGAACAGCGGGTGAAAAACTGTTTTTT	CASSRTAGEKLFF	-	-	TRBV12-3/TRBV12-4	TRBJ1-4